This T cell receptor (beta chain) originates from a study of blood T cell repertoires in COVID-19. Looking at the study overall: Material from acute and convalescent COVID-19 was sourced from the United States, Italy and Spain. PBMCs, B-cell-depleted T cells, or T cells were the source of the cDNA or gDNA that made up the material.

CDR1 and CDR2 from the germline V gene are MGHRA and YSYEKL. CDR3 length equals 17 residues. V lost 0 bases to trimming and J lost 2 bases, with 14 bases between them. As handled by the study authors: Estimates of nucleated cell counts were drawn from the amplification of reference gene primers. Only in-frame clones appear in the TCRdb table, and some are missing; sequencing was by immunoSEQ multiplex PCR. The V and J calls and clone size come from that table; D and trimming were worked out from the DNA. The sample records around 160,000 clones, about 88% being singletons. This TCR was recovered from a man younger than 35 with acute or convalescent COVID-19. Sequencing used peripheral blood. The chain joins TRBV4-1 to TRBJ1-3, with D uncertain. The CDR3 DNA reads TGCGCCAGCAGCCAAGATCGCCTCGATACAACTGGAAACACCATATATTTT. Protein product: CASSQDRLDTTGNTIYF.